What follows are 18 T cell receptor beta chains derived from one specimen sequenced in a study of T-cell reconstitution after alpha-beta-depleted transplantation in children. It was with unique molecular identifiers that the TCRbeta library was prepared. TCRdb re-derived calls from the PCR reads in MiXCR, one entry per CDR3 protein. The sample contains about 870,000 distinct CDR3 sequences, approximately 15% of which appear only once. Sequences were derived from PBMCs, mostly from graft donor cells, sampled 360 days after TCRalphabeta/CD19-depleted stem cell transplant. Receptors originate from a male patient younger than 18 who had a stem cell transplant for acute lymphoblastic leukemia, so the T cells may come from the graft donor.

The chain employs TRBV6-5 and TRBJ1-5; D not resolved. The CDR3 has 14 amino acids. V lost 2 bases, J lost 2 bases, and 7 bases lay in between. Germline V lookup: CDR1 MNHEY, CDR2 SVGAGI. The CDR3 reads CASSYRTGNQPQHF. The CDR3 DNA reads TGTGCCAGCAGTTACCGGACGGGCAATCAGCCCCAGCATTTT.

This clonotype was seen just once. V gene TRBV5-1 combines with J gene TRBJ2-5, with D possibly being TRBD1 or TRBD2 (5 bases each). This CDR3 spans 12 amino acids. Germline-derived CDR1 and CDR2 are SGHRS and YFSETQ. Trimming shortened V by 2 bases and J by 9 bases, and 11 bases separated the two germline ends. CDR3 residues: CASSFLRDAQYF. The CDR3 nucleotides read TGCGCCAGCAGCTTCCTCCGGGACGCCCAGTACTTC. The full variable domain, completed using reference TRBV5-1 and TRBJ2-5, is KAGVTQTPRYLIKTRGQQVTLSCSPISGHRSVSWYQQTPGQGLQFLFEYFSETQRNKGNFPGRFSGRQFSNSRSEMNVSTLELGDSALYLCASSFLRDAQYFGPGTRLLVL.

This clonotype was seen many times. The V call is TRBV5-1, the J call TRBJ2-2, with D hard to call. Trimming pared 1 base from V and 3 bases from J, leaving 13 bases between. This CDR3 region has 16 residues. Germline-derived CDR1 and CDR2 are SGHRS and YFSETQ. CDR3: CASSLSLGWDTGELFF. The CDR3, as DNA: TGCGCCAGCAGCTTGTCCCTCGGGTGGGACACCGGGGAGCTGTTTTTT. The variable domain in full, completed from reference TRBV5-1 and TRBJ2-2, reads KAGVTQTPRYLIKTRGQQVTLSCSPISGHRSVSWYQQTPGQGLQFLFEYFSETQRNKGNFPGRFSGRQFSNSRSEMNVSTLELGDSALYLCASSLSLGWDTGELFFGEGSRLTVL.

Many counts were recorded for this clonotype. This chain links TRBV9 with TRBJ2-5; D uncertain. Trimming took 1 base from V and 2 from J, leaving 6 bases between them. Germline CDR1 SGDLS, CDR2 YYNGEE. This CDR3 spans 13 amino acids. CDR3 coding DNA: TGTGCCAGCAGCGTAACCCTACAAGAGACCCAGTACTTC. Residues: CASSVTLQETQYF. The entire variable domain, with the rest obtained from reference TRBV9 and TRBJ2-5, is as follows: DSGVTQTPKHLITATGQRVTLRCSPRSGDLSVYWYQQSLDQGLQFLIQYYNGEERAKGNILERFSAQQFPDLHSELNLSSLELGDSALYFCASSVTLQETQYFGPGTRLLVL.

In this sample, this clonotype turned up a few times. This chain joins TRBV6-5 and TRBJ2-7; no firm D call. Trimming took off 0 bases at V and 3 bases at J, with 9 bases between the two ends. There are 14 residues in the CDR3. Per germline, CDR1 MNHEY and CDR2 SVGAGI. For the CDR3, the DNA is TGTGCCAGCAGTTACTCGTATGGACGCTACGAGCAGTACTTC. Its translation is CASSYSYGRYEQYF.

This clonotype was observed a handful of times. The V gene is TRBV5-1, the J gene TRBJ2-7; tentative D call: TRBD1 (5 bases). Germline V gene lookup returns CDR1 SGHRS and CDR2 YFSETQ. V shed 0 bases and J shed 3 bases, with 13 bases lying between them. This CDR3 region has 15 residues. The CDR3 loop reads CASSLGPGRGYEQYF. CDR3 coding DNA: TGCGCCAGCAGCTTGGGGCCCGGAAGGGGCTACGAGCAGTACTTC.

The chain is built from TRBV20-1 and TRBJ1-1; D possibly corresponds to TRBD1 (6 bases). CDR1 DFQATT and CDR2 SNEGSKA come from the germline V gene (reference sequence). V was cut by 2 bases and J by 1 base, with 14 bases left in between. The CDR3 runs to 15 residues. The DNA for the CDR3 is TGCAGTGCTAGACGGGGGGCTTCCAGGAACACTGAAGCTTTCTTT. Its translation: CSARRGASRNTEAFF.

CDR3 residues: CASSQDNPPNNQPQHF. For the CDR3, the DNA is TGTGCCAGCAGCCAAGATAACCCTCCGAACAATCAGCCCCAGCATTTT. This chain links TRBV4-2 with TRBJ1-5; no reliable D call. This CDR3 spans 16 amino acids. V lost 0 bases and J 3 bases, leaving 12 bases between the germline ends. CDR1 and CDR2 from the germline V gene are LGHNA and YNFKEQ.

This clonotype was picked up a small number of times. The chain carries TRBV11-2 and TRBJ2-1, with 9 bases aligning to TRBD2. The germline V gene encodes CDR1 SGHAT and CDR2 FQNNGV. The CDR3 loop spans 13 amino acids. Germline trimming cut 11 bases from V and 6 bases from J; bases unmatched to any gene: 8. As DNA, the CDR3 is TGTGCCGCGGGAGGGCCGGGATTCAATGAGCAGTTCTTC. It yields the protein CAAGGPGFNEQFF.

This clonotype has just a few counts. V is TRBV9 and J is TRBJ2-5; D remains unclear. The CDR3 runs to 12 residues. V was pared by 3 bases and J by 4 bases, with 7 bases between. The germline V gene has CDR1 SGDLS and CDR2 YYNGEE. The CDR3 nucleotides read TGTGCCAGCAGCGAAGTGGGAGAGACCCAGTACTTC. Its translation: CASSEVGETQYF.

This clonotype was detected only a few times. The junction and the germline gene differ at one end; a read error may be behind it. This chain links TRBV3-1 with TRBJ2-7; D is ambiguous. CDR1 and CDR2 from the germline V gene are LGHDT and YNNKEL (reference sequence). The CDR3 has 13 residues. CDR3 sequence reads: CASSQENQDEQYF. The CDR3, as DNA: TGTGCCAGCAGTCAAGAGAACCAGGACGAGCAGTACTTC.

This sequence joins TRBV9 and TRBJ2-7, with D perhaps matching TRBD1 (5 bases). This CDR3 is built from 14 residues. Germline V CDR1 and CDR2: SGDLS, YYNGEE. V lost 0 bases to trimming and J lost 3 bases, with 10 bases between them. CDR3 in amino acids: CASSVDRLSYEQYF. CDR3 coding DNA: TGTGCCAGCAGCGTAGACAGGTTAAGCTACGAGCAGTACTTC. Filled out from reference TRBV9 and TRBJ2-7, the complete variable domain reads DSGVTQTPKHLITATGQRVTLRCSPRSGDLSVYWYQQSLDQGLQFLIQYYNGEERAKGNILERFSAQQFPDLHSELNLSSLELGDSALYFCASSVDRLSYEQYFGPGTRLTVT.

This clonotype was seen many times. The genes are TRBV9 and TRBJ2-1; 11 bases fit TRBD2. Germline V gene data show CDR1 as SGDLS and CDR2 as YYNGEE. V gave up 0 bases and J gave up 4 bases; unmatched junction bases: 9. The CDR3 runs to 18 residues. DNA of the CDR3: TGTGCCAGCAGCGTAGCAACTAGCGGGAGAGGCTCTTACAATGAGCAGTTCTTC. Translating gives CASSVATSGRGSYNEQFF.

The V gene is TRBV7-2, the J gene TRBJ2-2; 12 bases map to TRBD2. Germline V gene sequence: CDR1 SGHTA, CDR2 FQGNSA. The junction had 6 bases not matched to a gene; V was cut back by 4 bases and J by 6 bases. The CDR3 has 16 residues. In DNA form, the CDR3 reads TGTGCCAGCAGCTCCTGGCTAGCGGGAGGGGCCGGGGAGCTGTTTTTT. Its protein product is CASSSWLAGGAGELFF.

This CDR3 reads CASSYSPDRSNNYEQYF. As DNA, the CDR3 is TGTGCCAGCAGCTATAGCCCGGACCGCTCCAATAACTACGAGCAGTACTTC. The chain links TRBV7-9 to TRBJ2-7; no definite D call. Germline loops: CDR1 SEHNR, CDR2 FQNEAQ (reference sequence). The CDR3 has 17 residues. Trimming took 4 bases from V and 3 from J, leaving 22 bases between them.

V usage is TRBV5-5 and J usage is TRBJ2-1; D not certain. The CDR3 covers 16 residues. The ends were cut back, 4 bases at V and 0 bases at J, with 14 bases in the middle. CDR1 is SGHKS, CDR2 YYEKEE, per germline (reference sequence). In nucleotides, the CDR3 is TGTGCCAGCAGCGTATTGGCAATAAACTCCTACAATGAGCAGTTCTTC. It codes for CASSVLAINSYNEQFF.

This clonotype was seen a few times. CDR3 loop: CASRPDRVGTQYF. CDR3 DNA: TGTGCCAGCAGACCCGACAGGGTGGGGACCCAGTACTTC. The V and J genes are TRBV12-3 or TRBV12-4 and TRBJ2-5; 7 nucleotides agree with TRBD1. J was trimmed by 7 bases and V by 6 bases; bases with no gene match: 8. The CDR3 is 13 amino acids.

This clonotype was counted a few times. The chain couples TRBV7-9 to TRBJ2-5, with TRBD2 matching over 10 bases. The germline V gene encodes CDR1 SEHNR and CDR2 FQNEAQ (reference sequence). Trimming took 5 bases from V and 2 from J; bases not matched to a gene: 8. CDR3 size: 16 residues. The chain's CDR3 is CASSPRRTSGQETQYF. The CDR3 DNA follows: TGTGCCAGCAGCCCAAGGCGGACTAGCGGACAAGAGACCCAGTACTTC.